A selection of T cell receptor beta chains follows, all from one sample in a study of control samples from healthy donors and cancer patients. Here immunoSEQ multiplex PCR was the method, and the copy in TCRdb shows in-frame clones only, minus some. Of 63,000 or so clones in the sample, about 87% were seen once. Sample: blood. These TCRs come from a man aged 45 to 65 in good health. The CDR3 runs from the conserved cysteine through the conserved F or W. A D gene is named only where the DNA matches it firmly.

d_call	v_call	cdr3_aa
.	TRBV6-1	CASSEDYRVFMNTEAFF
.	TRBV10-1	CASSESPGLNYNEQFF
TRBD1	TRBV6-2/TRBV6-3	CASSGTGFAEAFF
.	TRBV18	CASSPTGTNTEAFF
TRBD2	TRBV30	CAWSPPGGEQYF
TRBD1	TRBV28	CASKTGIHSEAFF
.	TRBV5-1	CASRRADYDYTF
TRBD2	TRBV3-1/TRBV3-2	CASSQERTSGRARWNEQFF
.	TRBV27	CASSLGRVTEAFF
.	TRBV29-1	CSVEDANGNEKLFF
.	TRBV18	CASSRSGGQGNTEAFF
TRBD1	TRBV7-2	CASSLGDRRALNQPQHF
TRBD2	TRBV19	CASTGLAGGNQETQYF
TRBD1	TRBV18	CASSRDRGGNTIYF
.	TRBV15	CATSRVETANGYTF
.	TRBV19	CASSQTSLLEQYF
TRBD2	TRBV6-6	CASRTSGSNTGELFF
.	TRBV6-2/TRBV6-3	CASSYSRTAGNTIYF
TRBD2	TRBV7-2	CASSFLAGTTDTQYF
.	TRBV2	CASTDPSGYGYTF
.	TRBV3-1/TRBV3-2	CASSQDMTQYF
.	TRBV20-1	CSALGDLGYTF
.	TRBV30	CAWGRDNTGELFF